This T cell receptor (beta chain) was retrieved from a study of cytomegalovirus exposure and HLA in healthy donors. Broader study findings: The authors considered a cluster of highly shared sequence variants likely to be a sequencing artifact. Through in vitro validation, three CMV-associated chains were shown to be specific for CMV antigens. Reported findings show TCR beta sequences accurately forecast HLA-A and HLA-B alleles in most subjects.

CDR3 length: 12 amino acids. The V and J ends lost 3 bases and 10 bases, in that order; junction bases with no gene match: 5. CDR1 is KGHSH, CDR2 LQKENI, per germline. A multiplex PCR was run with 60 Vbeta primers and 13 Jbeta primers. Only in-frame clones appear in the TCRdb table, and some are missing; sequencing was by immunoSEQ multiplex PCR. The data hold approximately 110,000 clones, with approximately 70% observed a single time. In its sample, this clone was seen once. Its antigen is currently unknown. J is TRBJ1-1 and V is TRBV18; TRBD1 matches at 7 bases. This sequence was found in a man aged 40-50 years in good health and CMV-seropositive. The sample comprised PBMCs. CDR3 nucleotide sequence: TGTGCCAGCTCACCCGACAGGGATAGAGCTTTCTTT. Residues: CASSPDRDRAFF.